These 25 T cell receptor beta chains originate from one sample sequenced in a study of beta chain features in type 1 diabetes. Their target antigens are unknown. All of the isolated RNA was reverse transcribed, so expressed TCRB transcripts were sequenced. Assay: immunoSEQ multiplex PCR; the TCRdb copy retains only in-frame clones and omits some. The sample gives 630,000 or so clones, over 12% of which show up once; 0.04% is in the top ten. Findings and limits, study-wide: Shortening that was moderate but significant affected the TCRB CDR3s of Type 1 diabetes patients in all four CD4+ subsets.

Sample: naive CD4+ T cells from blood. Receptors were obtained from a man aged 18 to 30 with type 1 diabetes.

This clone was detected only a few times. This chain connects TRBV2 to TRBJ2-4; 7 bases line up with TRBD2. The V gene's germline CDR1 is SNHLY and CDR2 FYNNEI. V was clipped by 5 bases and J by 1 base; unmatched bases: 11. CDR3 size: 17 residues. The CDR3 region has the DNA TGTGCCAGCAGTCCGCTGACTAGCCGGGGGGCCAAAAACATTCAGTACTTC. Translated, it gives CASSPLTSRGAKNIQYF.

The rearrangement links TRBV27 to TRBJ2-5; 11 bases are shared with TRBD1. V trimming: 7 bases; J trimming: 5 bases; junction bases outside the gene matches: 6. CDR3 length: 14 amino acids. The V gene's germline CDR1 is MNHEY and CDR2 SMNVEV (reference sequence). CDR3 DNA sequence: TGTGCCAGCAAGTGGACAGGGGGCCAGGAGACCCAGTACTTC. It specifies CASKWTGGQETQYF.

The rearrangement links TRBV30 to TRBJ2-1; D may be TRBD2 (7 bases). V was trimmed by 0 bases and J by 9 bases, leaving 21 bases between them. The CDR3 spans 16 residues. Germline loops: CDR1 GTSNPN, CDR2 SVGIG (reference sequence). The CDR3 DNA reads as TGTGCCTGGAGTGTACGGCCGGGGGGCACGGTGGGTGAGCAGTTCTTC. Protein sequence: CAWSVRPGGTVGEQFF.

J is TRBJ2-1 and V is TRBV6-5, with D perhaps matching TRBD1 or TRBD2 (5 bases each). The CDR3 is 15 residues long. Germline CDR1 reads MNHEY; CDR2 reads SVGAGI. V shed 0 bases and J shed 5 bases, with 11 bases lying between them. CDR3 in DNA: TGTGCCAGCAGTTACTCGTGGGGGACCCACAATGAGCAGTTCTTC. The encoded protein is CASSYSWGTHNEQFF.

In DNA, the CDR3 is TGTGCCAGCAGCCCACAGGGCCCCTTCACCTCCTACGAGCAGTACTTC. Amino acid sequence: CASSPQGPFTSYEQYF. The genes are TRBV27 and TRBJ2-7; possibly TRBD1 for D (6 bases). This CDR3 has 16 residues. V lost 6 bases and J lost 0, with 18 bases in between. Per germline, CDR1 MNHEY and CDR2 SMNVEV (reference sequence).

This clone was seen more than once but under ten times. The chain recombines TRBV6-6 with TRBJ2-5; maybe TRBD1 (5 bases). The J call may be wrong; the DNA end is better matched by TRBJ2-7. From germline, CDR1 is MNHNY and CDR2 SVGAGI (reference sequence). This CDR3 has 14 amino acids. CDR3 DNA sequence: TGTGCCAGCAGCCGCGGAGCAGGGCGGTACGAGCAGTACTTC. It encodes CASSRGAGRYEQYF.

Only a few counts were recorded for this clone. The V call is TRBV7-3, the J call TRBJ2-2; unclear D gene. V lost 5 bases to trimming and J lost 3 bases, with 16 bases between them. The CDR3 runs 16 residues. From germline, CDR1 is SGHTA and CDR2 FQGTGA. In nucleotides, the CDR3 is TGTGCCAGCAGCCGCGACACGACGTCCCACACCGGGGAGCTGTTTTTT. The encoded protein is CASSRDTTSHTGELFF.

This rearrangement joins TRBV7-9 to TRBJ1-1; D is possibly TRBD1 (5 bases). The length of the CDR3 is 15 residues. Trimming shortened V by 2 bases and J by 2 bases, and 12 bases separated the two germline ends. Germline assignment: CDR1 SEHNR and CDR2 FQNEAQ (reference sequence). CDR3: CASSLSPGKNTEAFF. CDR3 DNA: TGTGCCAGCAGCTTATCGCCAGGGAAAAACACTGAAGCTTTCTTT.

This clone was observed a few times. The chain uses TRBV28 and TRBJ2-5, with D uncertain. This CDR3 has 15 amino acids. The germline CDR1 and CDR2 sequences are MDHEN and SYDVKM. With 1 base removed from V and 1 base from J, the gap between germline ends came to 10 bases. CDR3: CASSLYDPGQETQYF. CDR3 in DNA: TGTGCCAGCAGTTTATATGACCCAGGCCAAGAGACCCAGTACTTC.

There are a few counts of this clone. The J gene is TRBJ2-2, the V gene TRBV7-2; D is possibly TRBD1 or TRBD2 (5 bases each). With 5 bases removed from V and 5 bases from J, the gap between germline ends came to 9 bases. The CDR3 is 13 residues long. CDR1 and CDR2 (germline): SGHTA, FQGNSA. This chain's CDR3 is CASSRDQTGELFF. CDR3 nucleotides: TGTGCCAGCAGCAGGGACCAGACCGGGGAGCTGTTTTTT.

The gene calls are TRBV9 and TRBJ1-3, with D uncertain. The CDR3 sequence is 17 residues long. V dropped 3 bases and J dropped 0 bases, with 16 bases sitting between them. Per the germline V gene, CDR1 is SGDLS and CDR2 is YYNGEE. In DNA, the CDR3 is TGTGCCAGCAGCGAGGGAGAATTAGGAGACTCTGGAAACACCATATATTTT. This sequence encodes CASSEGELGDSGNTIYF.

The CDR3 loop is CSVFEQGTQYF. As DNA, the CDR3 is TGCAGCGTTTTCGAACAGGGAACCCAGTACTTC. V is TRBV29-1 and J is TRBJ2-5, with D perhaps matching TRBD1 (6 bases). CDR3 length: 11 residues. V shed 5 bases and J shed 8 bases, with 12 bases lying between them. Germline V CDR1 and CDR2: SQVTM, ANQGSEA.

This clone was counted a few times. V is TRBV30 and J is TRBJ1-1; D possibly corresponds to TRBD1 (5 bases). The germline gives CDR1 GTSNPN, CDR2 SVGIG (reference sequence). The CDR3 has 14 amino acids. Trimming left V 1 base short and J 5 bases short, with 14 bases between. The CDR3 is CAWSALDGQTEAFF. CDR3 nucleotide sequence: TGTGCCTGGAGTGCGCTGGACGGACAAACTGAAGCTTTCTTT.

The chain links TRBV7-3 to TRBJ2-3; D remains ambiguous. With 0 bases removed from V and 2 bases from J, the gap between germline ends came to 6 bases. This CDR3 has 14 amino acids. CDR1 and CDR2 from the germline V gene are SGHTA and FQGTGA. The CDR3 coding sequence is TGTGCCAGCAGCTTAACAGAGGACACAGATACGCAGTATTTT. Its protein product is CASSLTEDTDTQYF. Based on the CDR3 plus reference TRBV7-3 and TRBJ2-3, the full variable domain is GAGVSQTPSNKVTEKGKYVELRCDPISGHTALYWYRQSLGQGPEFLIYFQGTGAADDSGLPNDRFFAVRPEGSVSTLKIQRTERGDSAVYLCASSLTEDTDTQYFGPGTRLTVL.

This chain connects TRBV7-9 to TRBJ1-1, with D uncertain. This CDR3 region has 12 residues. The germline V and J ends were trimmed by 5 bases and 2 bases, with 6 bases remaining between them. Looked up from germline, CDR1 is SEHNR and CDR2 is FQNEAQ (reference sequence). This CDR3 is CASSPENTEAFF. The CDR3 DNA is TGTGCCAGCAGCCCCGAAAACACTGAAGCTTTCTTT.

The gene calls are TRBV30 and TRBJ2-1, with 7 bases aligning to TRBD2. This CDR3 is 11 amino acids long. Germline V gives CDR1 GTSNPN, CDR2 SVGIG (reference sequence). Losses at the gene ends were 3 bases for V and 15 bases for J; bases not matched to a gene: 8. Written as DNA, the CDR3 is TGTGCCTGGAGGGCCAGCGGGATTTCGTTCTTC. Translating it yields CAWRASGISFF.

The table lists this clone with a few counts. The V call is TRBV18, the J call TRBJ2-1; no clear D. The V and J ends lost 4 bases and 0 bases respectively, with 4 bases between them. Germline lookup yields CDR1 KGHSH and CDR2 LQKENI. This CDR3 spans 13 amino acids. DNA for the CDR3: TGTGCCAGCTCACTGAGCTCCTACAATGAGCAGTTCTTC. Its protein is CASSLSSYNEQFF.

The chain uses TRBV6-5 and TRBJ2-7; TRBD1 agrees at 9 bases. The V and J ends lost 4 bases and 3 bases, in that order; junction bases with no gene match: 7. CDR1 and CDR2 from the germline V gene are MNHEY and SVGAGI. The CDR3 has 15 amino acids. The CDR3: CASSSAGQGFYEQYF. CDR3 sequence (DNA): TGTGCCAGCAGTTCAGCGGGACAGGGATTCTACGAGCAGTACTTC.

Worth noting for this clone: One end of the junction fails to match germline, which may point to a read error. The sample has other DNA sequences that encode this CDR3 too. The chain has TRBV19 and TRBJ1-1; 8 nucleotides match TRBD1. CDR1 LNHDA and CDR2 SQIVND come from the germline V gene (reference sequence). This CDR3 is built from 17 residues. Here the CDR3 reads CASSFSGGQGRNTEAFF. CDR3 in DNA: TGTGCCAGTAGTTTCTCCGGCGGACAGGGAAGAAACACTGAGGCTTTCTTT.

This clone appeared a few times. The J gene is TRBJ2-7, the V gene TRBV7-2; either TRBD1 or TRBD2 may supply D (5 bases each). The CDR3 sequence is 15 residues long. V was trimmed by 1 base and J by 2 bases, leaving 12 bases between them. Germline V gene sequence: CDR1 SGHTA, CDR2 FQGNSA. This chain's CDR3 is CASSLVWDGAYEQYF. CDR3 coding DNA: TGTGCCAGCAGCTTAGTGTGGGACGGGGCCTACGAGCAGTACTTC.

The chain has TRBV4-2 and TRBJ1-5, with no clear D. This CDR3 is built from 17 residues. Deletions cut 2 bases from V and 2 bases from J, with 16 bases between. Germline CDR1 is LGHNA and CDR2 is YNFKEQ. The CDR3 sequence is CASSQTTRPFGNQPQHF. As DNA, the CDR3 is TGTGCCAGCAGCCAAACCACCCGTCCGTTCGGCAATCAGCCCCAGCATTTT.

The chain combines TRBV30 with TRBJ2-2; 7 positions match TRBD1. The V gene end was trimmed by 2 bases and the J gene end by 7 bases; junction bases not matched to a gene: 4. Per the germline V gene, CDR1 is GTSNPN and CDR2 is SVGIG (reference sequence). CDR3 size: 13 residues. The CDR3: CAWSRQGIGELFF. The CDR3 DNA reads as TGTGCCTGGAGTCGACAGGGTATCGGGGAGCTGTTTTTT.

The rearrangement uses TRBV18 and TRBJ2-5, with 7 bases fitting TRBD1. Germline trimming cut 1 base from V and 2 bases from J; bases unmatched to any gene: 4. Germline V gene data show CDR1 as KGHSH and CDR2 as LQKENI. CDR3 size: 15 residues. This chain's CDR3 is CASSPQGGGQETQYF. DNA of the CDR3: TGTGCCAGCTCACCACAAGGGGGCGGACAAGAGACCCAGTACTTC.

The CDR3 loop is CSVRDRADSPLHF. The CDR3 DNA sequence: TGCAGCGTCCGGGACAGGGCGGATTCACCCCTCCACTTT. The chain joins TRBV29-1 to TRBJ1-6, with 9 bases identical to TRBD1. V was pared by 6 bases and J by 8 bases, with 5 bases of the junction left unmatched. Germline CDR1 SQVTM, CDR2 ANQGSEA. The CDR3 covers 13 residues.

This clone was seen only a few times. The chain uses TRBV28 and TRBJ1-6; 8 bases are a match to TRBD1. The V segment lost 6 bases and the J segment 11 bases; nucleotides outside the gene matches: 9. Germline V gene sequence: CDR1 MDHEN, CDR2 SYDVKM. The CDR3 runs to 14 residues. DNA of the CDR3: TGTGCCAGCAGAGGACAGGGCAATTTCCCACCCCTCCACTTT. It yields the protein CASRGQGNFPPLHF.